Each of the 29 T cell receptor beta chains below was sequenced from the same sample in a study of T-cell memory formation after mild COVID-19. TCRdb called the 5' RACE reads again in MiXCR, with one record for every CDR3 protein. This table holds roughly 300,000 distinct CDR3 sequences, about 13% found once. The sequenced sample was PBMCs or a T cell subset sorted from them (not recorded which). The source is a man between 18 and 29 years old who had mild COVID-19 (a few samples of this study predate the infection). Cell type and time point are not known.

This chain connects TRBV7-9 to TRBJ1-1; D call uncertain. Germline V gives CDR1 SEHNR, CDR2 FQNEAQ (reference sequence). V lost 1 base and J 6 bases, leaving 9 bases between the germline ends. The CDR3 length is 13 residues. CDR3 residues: CASSLEGFAEAFF. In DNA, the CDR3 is TGTGCCAGCAGCTTAGAAGGGTTCGCTGAAGCTTTCTTT.

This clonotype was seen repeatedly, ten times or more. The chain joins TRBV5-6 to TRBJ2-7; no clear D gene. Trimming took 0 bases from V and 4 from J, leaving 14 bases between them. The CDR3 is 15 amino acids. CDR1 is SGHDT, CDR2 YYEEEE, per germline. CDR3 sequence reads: CASSLVGSQLYEQYF. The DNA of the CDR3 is TGTGCCAGCAGCTTGGTGGGCAGTCAGCTTTACGAGCAGTACTTC. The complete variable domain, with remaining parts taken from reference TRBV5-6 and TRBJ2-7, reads DAGVTQSPTHLIKTRGQQVTLRCSPKSGHDTVSWYQQALGQGPQFIFQYYEEEERQRGNFPDRFSGHQFPNYSSELNVNALLLGDSALYLCASSLVGSQLYEQYFGPGTRLTVT.

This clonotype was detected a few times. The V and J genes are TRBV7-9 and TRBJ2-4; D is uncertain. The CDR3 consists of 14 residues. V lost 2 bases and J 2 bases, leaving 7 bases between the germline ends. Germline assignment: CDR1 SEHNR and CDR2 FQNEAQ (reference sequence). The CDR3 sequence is CASSLPGPKNIQYF. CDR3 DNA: TGTGCCAGCAGCTTACCGGGCCCCAAAAACATTCAGTACTTC.

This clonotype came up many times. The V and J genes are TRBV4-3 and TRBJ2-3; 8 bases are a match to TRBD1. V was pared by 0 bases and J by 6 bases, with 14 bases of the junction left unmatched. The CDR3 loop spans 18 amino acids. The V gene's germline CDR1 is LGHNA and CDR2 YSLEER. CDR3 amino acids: CASSQDFFGQGTLDTQYF. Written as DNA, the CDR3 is TGCGCCAGCAGCCAAGACTTCTTCGGACAGGGTACTCTGGATACGCAGTATTTT.

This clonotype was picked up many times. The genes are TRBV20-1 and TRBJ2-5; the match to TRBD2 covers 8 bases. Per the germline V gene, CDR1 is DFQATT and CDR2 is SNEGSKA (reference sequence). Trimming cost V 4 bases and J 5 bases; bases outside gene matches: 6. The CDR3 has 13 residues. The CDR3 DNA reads TGCAGTGCTACAGGACTAGCAGGGGAGACCCAGTACTTC. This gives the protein CSATGLAGETQYF.

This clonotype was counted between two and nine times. The CDR3 bases are TGTGCCAGCAGCTCGCCCCGGGGCTACACCTTC. Translated: CASSSPRGYTF. This chain connects TRBV7-3 to TRBJ1-2; D remains unclear. V lost 4 bases and J 8 bases, leaving 8 bases between the germline ends. The length of the CDR3 is 11 residues. From germline, CDR1 is SGHTA and CDR2 FQGTGA.

CDR3 DNA: TGCGCCAGCAGCCAAGGGGGGGGACCGACTTACAATGAGCAGTTCTTC. As protein: CASSQGGGPTYNEQFF. The chain is built from TRBV4-1 and TRBJ2-1; 7 bases line up with TRBD2. The germline CDR1 and CDR2 sequences are MGHRA and YSYEKL. J lost 4 bases, V lost 1 base, and 7 bases had no gene match. The CDR3 has 16 amino acids.

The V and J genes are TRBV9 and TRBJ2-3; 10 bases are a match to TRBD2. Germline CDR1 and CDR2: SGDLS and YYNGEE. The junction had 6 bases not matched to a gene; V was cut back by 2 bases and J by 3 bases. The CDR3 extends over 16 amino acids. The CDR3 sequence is CASSVGGLAETDTQYF. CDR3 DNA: TGTGCCAGCAGCGTCGGAGGACTAGCGGAGACAGATACGCAGTATTTT.

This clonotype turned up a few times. CDR3 loop: CASSLERREPNEKLFF. The CDR3 DNA reads TGTGCCAGCAGCTTAGAACGCAGGGAACCGAATGAAAAACTGTTTTTT. V and J are TRBV7-8 and TRBJ1-4; possibly TRBD1 for D (5 bases). This CDR3 is 16 amino acids long. Germline-derived CDR1 and CDR2 are SGHVS and FQNEAQ. V dropped 1 base and J dropped 5 bases, with 14 bases sitting between them.

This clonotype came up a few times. CDR3 region: CASSKQGGNQPQHF. DNA of the CDR3: TGTGCCAGCAGTAAACAGGGAGGCAATCAGCCCCAGCATTTT. The chain combines TRBV6-5 with TRBJ1-5; maybe TRBD1 (6 bases). Germline values: CDR1 MNHEY, CDR2 SVGAGI. With 5 bases removed from V and 2 bases from J, the gap between germline ends came to 10 bases. The CDR3 is 14 amino acids.

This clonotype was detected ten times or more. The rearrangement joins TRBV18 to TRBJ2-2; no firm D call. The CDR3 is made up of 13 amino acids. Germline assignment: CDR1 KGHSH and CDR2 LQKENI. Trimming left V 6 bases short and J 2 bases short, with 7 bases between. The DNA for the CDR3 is TGTGCCAGCTCCCCCTCCAACACCGGGGAGCTGTTTTTT. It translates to CASSPSNTGELFF. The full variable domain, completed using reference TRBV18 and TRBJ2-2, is NAGVMQNPRHLVRRRGQEARLRCSPMKGHSHVYWYRQLPEEGLKFMVYLQKENIIDESGMPKERFSAEFPKEGPSILRIQQVVRGDSAAYFCASSPSNTGELFFGEGSRLTVL.

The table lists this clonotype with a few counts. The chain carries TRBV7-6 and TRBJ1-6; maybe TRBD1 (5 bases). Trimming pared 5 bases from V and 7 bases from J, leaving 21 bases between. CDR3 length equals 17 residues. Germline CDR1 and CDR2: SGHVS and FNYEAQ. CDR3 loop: CASSPGAGSVGNSPLHF. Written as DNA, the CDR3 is TGTGCCAGCAGCCCCGGGGCAGGAAGCGTGGGGAATTCACCCCTCCACTTT.

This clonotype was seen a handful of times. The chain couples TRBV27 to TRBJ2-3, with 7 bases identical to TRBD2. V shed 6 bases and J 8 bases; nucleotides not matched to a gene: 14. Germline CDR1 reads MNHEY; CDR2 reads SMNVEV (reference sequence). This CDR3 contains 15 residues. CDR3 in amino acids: CASSPRGSGFGTQYF. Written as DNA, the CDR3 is TGTGCCAGCAGCCCCCGGGGTAGCGGGTTTGGTACGCAGTATTTT.

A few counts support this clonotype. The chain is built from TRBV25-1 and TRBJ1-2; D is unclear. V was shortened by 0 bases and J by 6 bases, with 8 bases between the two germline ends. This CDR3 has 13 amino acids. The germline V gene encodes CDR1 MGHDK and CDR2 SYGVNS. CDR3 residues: CASSEYTQDGYTF. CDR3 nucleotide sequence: TGTGCCAGCAGTGAATACACACAAGATGGCTACACCTTC.

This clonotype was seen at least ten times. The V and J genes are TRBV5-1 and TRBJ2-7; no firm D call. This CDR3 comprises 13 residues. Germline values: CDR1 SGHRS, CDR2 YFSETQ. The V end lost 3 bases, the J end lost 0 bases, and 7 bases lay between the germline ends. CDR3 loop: CASSSNPSYEQYV. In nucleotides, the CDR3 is TGCGCCAGCAGCTCCAACCCCTCCTACGAGCAGTACGTC.

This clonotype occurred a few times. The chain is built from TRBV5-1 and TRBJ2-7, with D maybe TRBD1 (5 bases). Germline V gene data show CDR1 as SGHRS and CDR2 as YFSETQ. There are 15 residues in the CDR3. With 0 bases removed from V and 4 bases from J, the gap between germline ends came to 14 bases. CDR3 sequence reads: CASSLGTRKGYEQYF. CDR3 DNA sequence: TGCGCCAGCAGCTTGGGGACAAGAAAGGGATACGAGCAGTACTTC.

The CDR3 loop is CASSQDSRPLEAFF. Written as DNA, the CDR3 is TGTGCCAGCAGCCAAGATAGCCGCCCACTTGAAGCTTTCTTT. The V gene is TRBV4-2, the J gene TRBJ1-1; D gene unclear. Trimming took off 0 bases at V and 7 bases at J, with 12 bases between the two ends. This CDR3 is 14 amino acids long. The germline V gene has CDR1 LGHNA and CDR2 YNFKEQ.

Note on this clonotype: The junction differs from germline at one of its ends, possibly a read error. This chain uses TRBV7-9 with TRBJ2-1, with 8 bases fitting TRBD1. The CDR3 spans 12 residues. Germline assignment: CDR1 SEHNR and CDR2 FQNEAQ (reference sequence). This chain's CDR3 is CASSLGPGQVPF. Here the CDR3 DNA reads TGTGCCAGCAGCCTTGGTCCGGGACAGGTACCCTTC.

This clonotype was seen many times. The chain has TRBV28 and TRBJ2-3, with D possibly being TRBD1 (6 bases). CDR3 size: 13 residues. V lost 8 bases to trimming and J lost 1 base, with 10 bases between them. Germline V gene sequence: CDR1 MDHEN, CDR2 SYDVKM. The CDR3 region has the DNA TGTGCCAGCCGTTGGACAGGCACAGATACGCAGTATTTT. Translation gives CASRWTGTDTQYF.

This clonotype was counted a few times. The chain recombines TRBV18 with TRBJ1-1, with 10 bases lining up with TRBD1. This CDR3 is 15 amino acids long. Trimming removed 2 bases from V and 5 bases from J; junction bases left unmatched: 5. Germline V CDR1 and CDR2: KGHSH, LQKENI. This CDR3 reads CASSPGTGEETEAFF. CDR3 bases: TGTGCCAGCTCACCAGGGACAGGGGAGGAAACTGAAGCTTTCTTT.

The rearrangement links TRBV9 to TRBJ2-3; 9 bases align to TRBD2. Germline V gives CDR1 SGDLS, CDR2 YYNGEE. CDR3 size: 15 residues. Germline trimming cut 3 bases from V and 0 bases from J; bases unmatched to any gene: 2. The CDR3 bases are TGTGCCAGCAGCGCTAGCGGGACTAGCACAGATACGCAGTATTTT. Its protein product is CASSASGTSTDTQYF.

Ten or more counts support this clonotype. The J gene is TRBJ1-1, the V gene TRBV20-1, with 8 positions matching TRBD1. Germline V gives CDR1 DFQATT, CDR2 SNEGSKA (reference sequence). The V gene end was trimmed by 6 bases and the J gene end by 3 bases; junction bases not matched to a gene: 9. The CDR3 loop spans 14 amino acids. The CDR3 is CSAPTTGGYTEAFF. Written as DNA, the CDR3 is TGCAGTGCACCGACTACAGGGGGATACACTGAAGCTTTCTTT.

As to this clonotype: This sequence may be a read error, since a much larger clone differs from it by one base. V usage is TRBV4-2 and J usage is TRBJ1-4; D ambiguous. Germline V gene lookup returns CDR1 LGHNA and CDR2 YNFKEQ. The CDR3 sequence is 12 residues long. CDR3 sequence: CASSQDGRELYF. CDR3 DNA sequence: TGTGCCAGCAGCCAAGATGGGCGGGAACTGTATTTT.

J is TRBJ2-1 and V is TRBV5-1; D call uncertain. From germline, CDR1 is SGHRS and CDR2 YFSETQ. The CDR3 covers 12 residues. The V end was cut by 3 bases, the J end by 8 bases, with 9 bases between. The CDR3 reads CASSSEEDEQFF. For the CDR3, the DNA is TGCGCCAGCAGCTCAGAAGAGGATGAGCAGTTCTTC. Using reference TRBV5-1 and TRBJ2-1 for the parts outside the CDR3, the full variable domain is KAGVTQTPRYLIKTRGQQVTLSCSPISGHRSVSWYQQTPGQGLQFLFEYFSETQRNKGNFPGRFSGRQFSNSRSEMNVSTLELGDSALYLCASSSEEDEQFFGPGTRLTVL.

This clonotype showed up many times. This chain's CDR3 is CASSLGGGVGTGELFF. CDR3 nucleotide sequence: TGTGCCAGCAGCTTAGGAGGCGGGGTGGGCACCGGGGAGCTGTTTTTT. The J gene is TRBJ2-2, the V gene TRBV7-8; the D gene is possibly TRBD2 (6 bases). Trimming took off 1 base at V and 4 bases at J, with 13 bases between the two ends. Germline CDR1 reads SGHVS; CDR2 reads FQNEAQ. This CDR3 has 16 amino acids. Drawing the rest from reference TRBV7-8 and TRBJ2-2, the complete variable domain is GAGVSQSPRYKVAKRGQDVALRCDPISGHVSLFWYQQALGQGPEFLTYFQNEAQLDKSGLPSDRFFAERPEGSVSTLKIQRTQQEDSAVYLCASSLGGGVGTGELFFGEGSRLTVL.

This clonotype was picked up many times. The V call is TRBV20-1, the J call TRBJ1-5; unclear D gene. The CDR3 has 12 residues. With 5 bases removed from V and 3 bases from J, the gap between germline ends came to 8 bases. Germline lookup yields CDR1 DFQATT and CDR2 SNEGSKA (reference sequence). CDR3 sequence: CSAPVPNQPQHF. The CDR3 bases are TGCAGTGCTCCCGTCCCCAATCAGCCCCAGCATTTT.

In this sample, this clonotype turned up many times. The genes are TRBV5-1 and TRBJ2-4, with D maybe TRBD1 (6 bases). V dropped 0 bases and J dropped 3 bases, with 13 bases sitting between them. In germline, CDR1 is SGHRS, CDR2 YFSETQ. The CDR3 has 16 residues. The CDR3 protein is CASSLDGFRGKNIQYF. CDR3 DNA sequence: TGCGCCAGCAGCTTGGATGGTTTCAGGGGCAAAAACATTCAGTACTTC.

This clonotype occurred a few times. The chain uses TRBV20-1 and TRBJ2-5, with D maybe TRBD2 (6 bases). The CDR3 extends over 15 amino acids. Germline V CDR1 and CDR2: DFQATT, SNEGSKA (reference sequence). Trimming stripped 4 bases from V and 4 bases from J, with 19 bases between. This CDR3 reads CSATSVGRGPETQYF. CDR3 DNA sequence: TGCAGTGCTACCAGCGTAGGGCGGGGCCCAGAGACCCAGTACTTC.

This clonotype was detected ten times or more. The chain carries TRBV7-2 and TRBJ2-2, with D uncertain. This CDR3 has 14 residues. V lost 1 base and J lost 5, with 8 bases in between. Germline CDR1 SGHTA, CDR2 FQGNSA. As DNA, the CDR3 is TGTGCCAGCAGCTTAGGCCCCCAAACCGGGGAGCTGTTTTTT. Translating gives CASSLGPQTGELFF.